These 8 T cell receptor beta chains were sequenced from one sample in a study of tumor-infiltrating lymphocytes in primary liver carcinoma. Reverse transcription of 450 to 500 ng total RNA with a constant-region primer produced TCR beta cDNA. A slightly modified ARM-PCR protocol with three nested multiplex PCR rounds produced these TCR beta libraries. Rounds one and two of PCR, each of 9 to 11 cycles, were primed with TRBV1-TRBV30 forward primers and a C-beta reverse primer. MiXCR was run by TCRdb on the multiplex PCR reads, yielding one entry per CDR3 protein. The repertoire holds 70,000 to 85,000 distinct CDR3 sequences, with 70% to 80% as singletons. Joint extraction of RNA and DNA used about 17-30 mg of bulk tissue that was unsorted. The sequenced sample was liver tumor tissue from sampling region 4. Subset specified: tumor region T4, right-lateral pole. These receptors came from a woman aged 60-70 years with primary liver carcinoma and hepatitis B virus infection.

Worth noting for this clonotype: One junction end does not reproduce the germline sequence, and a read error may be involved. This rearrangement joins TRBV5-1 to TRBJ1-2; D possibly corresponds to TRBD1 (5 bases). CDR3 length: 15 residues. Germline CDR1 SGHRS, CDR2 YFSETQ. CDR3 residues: CASRDPTATFYGYAF. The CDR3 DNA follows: TGCGCCAGCAGGGACCCGACAGCGACCTTCTATGGCTACGCCTTC.

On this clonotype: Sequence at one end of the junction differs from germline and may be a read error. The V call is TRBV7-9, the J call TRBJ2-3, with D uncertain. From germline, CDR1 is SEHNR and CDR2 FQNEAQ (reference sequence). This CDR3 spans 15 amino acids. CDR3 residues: CSSSLKIGSTDTLYF. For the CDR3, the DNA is TGTTCCAGCAGCTTAAAGATCGGTAGCACAGATACGCTGTATTTT.

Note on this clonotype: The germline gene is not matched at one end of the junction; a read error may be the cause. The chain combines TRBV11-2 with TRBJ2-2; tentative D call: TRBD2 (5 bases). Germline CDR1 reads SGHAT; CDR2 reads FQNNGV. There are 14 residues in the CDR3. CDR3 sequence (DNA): TGCGCCAGCAGCTTGCCAGCGAACACCGGGGAGCTGTCTTTT. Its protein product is CASSLPANTGELSF.

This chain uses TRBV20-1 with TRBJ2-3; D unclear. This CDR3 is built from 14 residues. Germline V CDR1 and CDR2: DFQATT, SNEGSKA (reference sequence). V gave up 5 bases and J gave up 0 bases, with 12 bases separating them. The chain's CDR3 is CSAAQPGSTDTQYF. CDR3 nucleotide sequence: TGCAGTGCTGCCCAACCGGGTAGCACAGATACGCAGTATTTT.

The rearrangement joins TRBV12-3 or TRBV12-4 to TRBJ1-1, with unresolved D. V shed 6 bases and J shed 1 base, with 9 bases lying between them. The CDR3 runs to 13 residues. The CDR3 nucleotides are TGTGCCAGCAGCGGCACGTGGAACACTGAAGCTTTCTTT. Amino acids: CASSGTWNTEAFF.

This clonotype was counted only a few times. The CDR3 nucleotides read TGTGCCAGCAGCTATAGACGATACCACCTCCGAGATACGCAGTATTTT. Translating gives CASSYRRYHLRDTQYF. The J gene is TRBJ2-3, the V gene TRBV7-3; D remains unclear. This CDR3 spans 16 amino acids. Per germline, CDR1 SGHTA and CDR2 FQGTGA. V was pared by 4 bases and J by 5 bases, with 19 bases between.

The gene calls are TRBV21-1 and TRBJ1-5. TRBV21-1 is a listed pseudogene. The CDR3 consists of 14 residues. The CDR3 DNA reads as TGTGTCAGCATCGATGGGTTAGGGAGTCAGCCCCAGCATTTT. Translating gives CVSIDGLGSQPQHF.

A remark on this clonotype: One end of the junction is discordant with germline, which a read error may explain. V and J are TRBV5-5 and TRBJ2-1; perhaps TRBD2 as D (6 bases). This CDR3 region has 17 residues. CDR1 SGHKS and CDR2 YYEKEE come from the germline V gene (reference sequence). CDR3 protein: CVSSLAQSFGSWGEQFF. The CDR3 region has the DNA TGTGTCAGCAGCTTGGCCCAGTCTTTCGGGAGTTGGGGTGAGCAGTTCTTC.